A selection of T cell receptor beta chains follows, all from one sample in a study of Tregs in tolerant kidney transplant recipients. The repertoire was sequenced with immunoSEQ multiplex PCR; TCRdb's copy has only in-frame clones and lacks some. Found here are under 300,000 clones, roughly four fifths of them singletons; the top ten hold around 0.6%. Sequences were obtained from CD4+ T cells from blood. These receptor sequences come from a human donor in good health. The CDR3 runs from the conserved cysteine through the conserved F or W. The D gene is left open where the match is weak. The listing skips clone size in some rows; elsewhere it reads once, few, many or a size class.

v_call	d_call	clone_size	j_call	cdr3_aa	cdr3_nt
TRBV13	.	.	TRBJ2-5	CASSLEGLETQYF	TGTGCCAGCAGCTTAGAAGGGTTAGAGACCCAGTACTTC
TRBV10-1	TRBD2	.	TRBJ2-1	CASSYLAGAPVEQFF	TGCGCCAGCAGTTACCTAGCGGGGGCCCCCGTTGAGCAGTTCTTC
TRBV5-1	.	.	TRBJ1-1	CASSFDPSPNTEAFF	TGCGCCAGCAGCTTCGATCCGTCTCCGAACACTGAAGCTTTCTTT
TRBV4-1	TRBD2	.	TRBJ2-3	CASSPPRGGGPNTQYF	TGCGCCAGCAGCCCCCCGCGGGGGGGAGGGCCGAATACGCAGTATTTT
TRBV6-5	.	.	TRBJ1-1	CASSRRANTEAFF	TGTGCCAGCAGCCGACGGGCGAACACTGAAGCTTTCTTT
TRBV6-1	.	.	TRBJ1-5	CASSESIGDQPQHF	TGTGCCAGCAGTGAATCGATAGGGGACCAGCCCCAGCATTTT
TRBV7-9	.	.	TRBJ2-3	CASSLWGMSTDTQYF	TGTGCCAGCAGCTTATGGGGGATGAGCACAGATACGCAGTATTTT
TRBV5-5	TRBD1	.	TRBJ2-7	CASSYGAGTGTWEQYF	TGTGCCAGCAGCTACGGGGCCGGGACAGGGACCTGGGAGCAGTACTTC
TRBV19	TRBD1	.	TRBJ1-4	CATIRGPGSTNEKLFF	TGTGCCACCATTAGGGGGCCGGGATCGACTAATGAAAAACTGTTTTTT
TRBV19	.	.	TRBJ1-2	CASSIGADYGYTF	TGTGCCAGTAGTATAGGGGCGGACTATGGCTACACCTTC
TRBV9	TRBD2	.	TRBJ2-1	CASSFGTSGYNEQFF	TGTGCCAGCAGCTTCGGGACTAGCGGATACAATGAGCAGTTCTTC
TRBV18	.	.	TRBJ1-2	CASSPPAVMGGYTF	TGTGCCAGCTCACCACCTGCGGTAATGGGCGGCTACACCTTC
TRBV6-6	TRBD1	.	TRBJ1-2	CASSADRGNGYTF	TGTGCCAGCAGTGCGGACAGGGGAAATGGCTACACCTTC
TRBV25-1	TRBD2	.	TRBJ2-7	CASSLAGGSYEQYF	TGTGCCAGCAGTCTAGCGGGAGGTTCCTACGAGCAGTACTTC
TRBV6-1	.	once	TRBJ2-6	CASSDRGGSGANVLTF	TGTGCCAGCAGTGATCGAGGGGGCTCTGGGGCCAACGTCCTGACTTTC
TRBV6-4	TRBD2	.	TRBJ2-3	CASSGAGGQDTQYF	TGTGCCAGCAGTGGAGCGGGGGGGCAAGATACGCAGTATTTT
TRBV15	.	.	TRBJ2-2	CATSSPPGGTNTGELFF	TGTGCCACCAGCAGTCCCCCAGGGGGGACGAACACCGGGGAGCTGTTTTTT
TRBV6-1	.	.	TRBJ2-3	CASSEALRGASTDTQYF	TGTGCCAGCAGTGAAGCGCTGAGAGGTGCTAGCACAGATACGCAGTATTTT
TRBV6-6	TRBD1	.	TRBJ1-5	CASSSRGRNQPQHF	TGTGCCAGCAGTTCCAGGGGGCGGAATCAGCCCCAGCATTTT
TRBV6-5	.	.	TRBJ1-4	CAGGAGVNEKLFF	TGTGCGGGCGGAGCAGGGGTGAATGAAAAACTGTTTTTT
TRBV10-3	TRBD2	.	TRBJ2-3	CAITSSGGTDTQYF	TGTGCCATTACTAGCAGCGGGGGCACAGATACGCAGTATTTT
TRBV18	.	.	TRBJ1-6	CASSPADNSPLHF	TGTGCCAGCTCACCAGCGGATAATTCACCCCTCCACTTT
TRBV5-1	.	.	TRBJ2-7	CASSFSTDVYEQYF	TGCGCCAGCAGCTTCTCGACAGATGTCTACGAGCAGTACTTC
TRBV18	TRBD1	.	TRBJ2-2	CASSFTGQGNTGELFF	TGTGCCAGCTCATTCACGGGACAGGGAAACACCGGGGAGCTGTTTTTT
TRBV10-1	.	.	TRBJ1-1	CASSGRINTEAFF	TGCGCCAGCAGTGGACGGATAAACACTGAAGCTTTCTTT
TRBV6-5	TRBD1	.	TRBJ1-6	CASRPRQGIDSPLHF	TGTGCCAGCAGACCCCGACAGGGGATAGATTCACCCCTTCACTTT
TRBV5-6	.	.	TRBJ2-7	CASSLPRLLTYEQYF	TGTGCCAGCAGCTTGCCCCGACTGCTTACCTACGAGCAGTACTTC